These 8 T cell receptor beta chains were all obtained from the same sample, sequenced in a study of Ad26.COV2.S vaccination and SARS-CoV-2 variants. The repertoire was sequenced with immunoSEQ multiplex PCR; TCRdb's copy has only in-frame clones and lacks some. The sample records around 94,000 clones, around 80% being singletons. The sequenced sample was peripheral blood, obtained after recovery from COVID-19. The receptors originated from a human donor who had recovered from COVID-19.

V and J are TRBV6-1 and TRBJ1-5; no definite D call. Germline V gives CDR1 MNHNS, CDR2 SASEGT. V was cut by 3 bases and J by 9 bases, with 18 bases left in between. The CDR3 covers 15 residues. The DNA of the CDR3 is TGTGCCAGCAGTGAGCTGGGTAGTAAGGGTCGGCCCCAGCATTTT. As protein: CASSELGSKGRPQHF.

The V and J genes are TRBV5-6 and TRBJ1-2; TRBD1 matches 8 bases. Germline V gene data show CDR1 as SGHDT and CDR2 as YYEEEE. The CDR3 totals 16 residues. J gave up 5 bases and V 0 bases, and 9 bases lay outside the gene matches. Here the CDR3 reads CASSLGQGADLYGYTF. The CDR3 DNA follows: TGTGCCAGCAGCTTGGGGCAGGGGGCTGACCTATATGGCTACACCTTC.

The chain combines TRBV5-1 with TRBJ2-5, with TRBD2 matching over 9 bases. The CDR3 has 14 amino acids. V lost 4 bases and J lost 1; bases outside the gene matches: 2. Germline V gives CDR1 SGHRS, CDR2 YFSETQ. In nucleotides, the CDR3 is TGCGCCAGCAGCATTAGCGGGGGCCAAGAGACCCAGTACTTC. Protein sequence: CASSISGGQETQYF.

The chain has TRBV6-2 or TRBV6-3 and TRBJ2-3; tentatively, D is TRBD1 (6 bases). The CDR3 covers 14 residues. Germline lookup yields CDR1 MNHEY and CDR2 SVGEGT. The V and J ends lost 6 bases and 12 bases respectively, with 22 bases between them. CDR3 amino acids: CASSKTQVTGRQYF. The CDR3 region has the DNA TGTGCCAGCAGCAAGACCCAAGTGACAGGACGCCAGTATTTT.

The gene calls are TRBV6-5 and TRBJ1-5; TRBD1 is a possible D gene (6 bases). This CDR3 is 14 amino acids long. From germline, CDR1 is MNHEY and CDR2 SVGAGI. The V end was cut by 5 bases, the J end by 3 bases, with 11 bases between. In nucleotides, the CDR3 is TGTGCCAGCAGTACCCGACAGGTCAATCAGCCCCAGCATTTT. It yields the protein CASSTRQVNQPQHF.

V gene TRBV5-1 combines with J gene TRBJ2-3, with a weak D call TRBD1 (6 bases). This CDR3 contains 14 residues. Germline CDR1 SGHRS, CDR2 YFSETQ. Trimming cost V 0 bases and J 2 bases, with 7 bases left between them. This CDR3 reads CASSLGTVTDTQYF. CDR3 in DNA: TGCGCCAGCAGCTTGGGGACAGTCACAGATACGCAGTATTTT. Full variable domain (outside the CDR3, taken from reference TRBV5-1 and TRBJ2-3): KAGVTQTPRYLIKTRGQQVTLSCSPISGHRSVSWYQQTPGQGLQFLFEYFSETQRNKGNFPGRFSGRQFSNSRSEMNVSTLELGDSALYLCASSLGTVTDTQYFGPGTRLTVL.

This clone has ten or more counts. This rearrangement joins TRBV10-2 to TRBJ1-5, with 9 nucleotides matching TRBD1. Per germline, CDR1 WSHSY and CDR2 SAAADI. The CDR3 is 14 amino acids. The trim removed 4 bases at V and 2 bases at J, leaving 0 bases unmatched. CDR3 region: CASSGTGGNQPQHF. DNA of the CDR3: TGCGCCAGCAGTGGGACAGGGGGCAATCAGCCCCAGCATTTT.

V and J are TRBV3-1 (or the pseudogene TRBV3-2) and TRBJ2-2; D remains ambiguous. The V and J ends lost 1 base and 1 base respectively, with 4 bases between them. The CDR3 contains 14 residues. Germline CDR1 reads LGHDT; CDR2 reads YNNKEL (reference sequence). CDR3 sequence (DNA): TGTGCCAGCAGCCAAGGGGAGAACACCGGGGAGCTGTTTTTT. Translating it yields CASSQGENTGELFF.